This TCR beta chain emerged from a study of blood T cell repertoires in COVID-19. Seattle's cohort entered during active infection and was followed longitudinally. Data came from immunoSEQ multiplex PCR; TCRdb stores just in-frame clones and leaves some out. The sample carries roughly 260,000 clones, more than 70% recorded once. The trim removed 5 bases at V and 6 bases at J, leaving 5 bases unmatched. The CDR3 loop spans 14 amino acids. CDR1 and CDR2 from the germline V gene are SGHAT and FQNNGV. The receptor's source is a young woman with COVID-19, enrolled during active disease. Specimen: peripheral blood. This chain connects TRBV11-2 to TRBJ1-3; 9 bases align to TRBD1. The CDR3 sequence is CASSPGTGLNTIYF. CDR3 nucleotide sequence: TGTGCCAGCAGCCCCGGGACAGGGTTAAACACCATATATTTT.